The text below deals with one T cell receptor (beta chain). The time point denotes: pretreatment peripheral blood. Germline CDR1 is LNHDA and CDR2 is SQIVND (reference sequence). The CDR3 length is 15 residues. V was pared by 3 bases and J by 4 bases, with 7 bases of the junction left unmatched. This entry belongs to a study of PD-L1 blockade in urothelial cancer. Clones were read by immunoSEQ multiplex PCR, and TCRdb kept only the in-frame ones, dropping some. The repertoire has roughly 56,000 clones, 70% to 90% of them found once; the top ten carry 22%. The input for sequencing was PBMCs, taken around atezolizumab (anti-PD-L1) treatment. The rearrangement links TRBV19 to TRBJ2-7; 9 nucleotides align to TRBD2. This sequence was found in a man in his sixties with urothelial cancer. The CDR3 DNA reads TGTGCCAGTAGTATCTTGGCCAGCGGGAGGTACGAGCAGTACTTC. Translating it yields CASSILASGRYEQYF.